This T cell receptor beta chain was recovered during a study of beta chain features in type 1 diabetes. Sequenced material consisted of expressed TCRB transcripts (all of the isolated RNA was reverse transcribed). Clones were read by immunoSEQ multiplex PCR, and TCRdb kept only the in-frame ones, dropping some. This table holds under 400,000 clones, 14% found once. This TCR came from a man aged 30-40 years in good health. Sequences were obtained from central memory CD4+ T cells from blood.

This CDR3 is CASSTRSSPDTQYF. The CDR3 DNA sequence: TGTGCCAGCTCAACGAGGTCAAGTCCAGATACGCAGTATTTT. V and J are TRBV18 and TRBJ2-3, with unresolved D. CDR1 is KGHSH, CDR2 LQKENI, per germline. The length of the CDR3 is 14 residues. The V gene lost 5 bases and the J gene lost 4 bases, with 13 bases spanning the gap.